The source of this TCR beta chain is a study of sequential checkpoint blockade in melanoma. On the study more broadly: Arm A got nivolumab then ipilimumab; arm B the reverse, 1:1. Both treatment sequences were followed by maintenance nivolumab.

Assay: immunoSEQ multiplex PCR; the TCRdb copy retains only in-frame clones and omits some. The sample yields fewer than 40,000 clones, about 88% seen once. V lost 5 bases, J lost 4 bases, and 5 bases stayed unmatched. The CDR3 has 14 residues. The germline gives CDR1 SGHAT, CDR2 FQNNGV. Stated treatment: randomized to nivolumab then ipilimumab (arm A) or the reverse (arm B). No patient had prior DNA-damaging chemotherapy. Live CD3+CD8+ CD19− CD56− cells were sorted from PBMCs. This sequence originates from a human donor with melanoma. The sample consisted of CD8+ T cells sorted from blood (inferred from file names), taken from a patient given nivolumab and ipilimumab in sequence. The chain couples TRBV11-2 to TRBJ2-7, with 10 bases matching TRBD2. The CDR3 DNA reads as TGTGCCAGCAGCATAGCGGGAGGAGGTTACGAGCAGTACTTC. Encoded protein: CASSIAGGGYEQYF.